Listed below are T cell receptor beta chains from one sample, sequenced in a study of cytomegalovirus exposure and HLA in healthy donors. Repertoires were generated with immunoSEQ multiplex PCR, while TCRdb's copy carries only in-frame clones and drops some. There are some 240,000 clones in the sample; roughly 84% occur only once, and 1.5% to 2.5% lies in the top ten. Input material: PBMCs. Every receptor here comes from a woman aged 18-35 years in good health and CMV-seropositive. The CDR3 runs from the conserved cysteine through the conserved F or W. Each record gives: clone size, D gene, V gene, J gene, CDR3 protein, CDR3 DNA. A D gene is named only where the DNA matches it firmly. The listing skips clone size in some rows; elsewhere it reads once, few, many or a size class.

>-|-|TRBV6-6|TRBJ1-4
CASSYSIGVREKLFF
TGTGCCAGCAGTTACTCGATCGGGGTCCGGGAAAAACTGTTTTTT
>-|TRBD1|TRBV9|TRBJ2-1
CASSVAGGDSSYNEQFF
TGTGCCAGCAGCGTAGCAGGGGGCGATAGCTCCTACAATGAGCAGTTCTTC
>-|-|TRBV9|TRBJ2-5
CASSKRGGAGAQETQYF
TGTGCCAGCAGCAAGAGGGGAGGGGCGGGGGCACAAGAGACCCAGTACTTC
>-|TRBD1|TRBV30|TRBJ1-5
CAWSTGVGNQPQHF
TGTGCCTGGAGCACAGGGGTTGGCAATCAGCCCCAGCATTTT
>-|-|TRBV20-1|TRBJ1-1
CSARRGEAFF
TGCAGTGCTAGGCGGGGTGAAGCTTTCTTT
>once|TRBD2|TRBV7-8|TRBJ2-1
CASSGSLAGGSYNEQFF
TGTGCCAGCAGCGGCTCCCTAGCGGGAGGTAGCTACAATGAGCAGTTCTTC
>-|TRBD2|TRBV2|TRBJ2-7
CASTVLAGGAGEQYF
TGTGCCAGCACCGTACTAGCGGGAGGAGCGGGAGAGCAGTACTTC
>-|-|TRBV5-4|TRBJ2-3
CASSLVLGRGDTQYF
TGTGCCAGCAGCTTGGTCTTGGGGCGTGGAGATACGCAGTATTTT
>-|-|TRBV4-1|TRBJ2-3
CASSQEGGNSGTQYF
TGCGCCAGCAGCCAAGAGGGCGGGAATAGTGGTACGCAGTATTTT
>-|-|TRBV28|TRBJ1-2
CASSRGYGYTF
TGTGCCAGCAGTCGGGGCTATGGCTACACCTTC
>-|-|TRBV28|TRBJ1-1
CASSRDGEGLGTEAFF
TGTGCCAGCAGTAGAGACGGGGAGGGCCTTGGAACTGAAGCTTTCTTT
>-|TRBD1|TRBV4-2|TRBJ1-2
CASSQDQRTGGFYGYTF
TGTGCCAGCAGCCAAGATCAACGGACAGGGGGCTTCTATGGCTACACCTTC
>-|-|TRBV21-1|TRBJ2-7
CASTNPPRTASYEQYF
TGTGCCAGCACCAACCCCCCCCGGACAGCTTCTTACGAGCAGTACTTC
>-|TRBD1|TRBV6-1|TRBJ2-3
CASSWTGAGDTQYF
TGTGCCAGCAGTTGGACAGGGGCGGGAGATACGCAGTATTTT
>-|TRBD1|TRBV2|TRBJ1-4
CASSAAGQGIEKLFF
TGTGCCAGCAGTGCAGCGGGACAGGGTATTGAAAAACTGTTTTTT
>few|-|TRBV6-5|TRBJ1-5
CASSKQGDSNQPQHF
TGTGCCAGCAGTAAACAGGGAGATAGCAATCAGCCCCAGCATTTT
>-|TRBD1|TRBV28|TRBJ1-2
CASSRTGGYGYTF
TGTGCCAGCAGTCGGACAGGGGGATATGGCTACACCTTC
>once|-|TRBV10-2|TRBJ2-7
CASSSRATYEQYF
TGCGCCAGCAGTAGCAGGGCTACCTACGAGCAGTACTTC
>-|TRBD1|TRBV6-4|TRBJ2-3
CASSRTGAGTDTQYF
TGTGCCAGCAGTCGTACAGGGGCCGGCACAGATACGCAGTATTTT
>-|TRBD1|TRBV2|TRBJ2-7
CASRNLRPGGTYEQYF
TGTGCCAGCAGGAACCTTCGCCCAGGGGGCACCTACGAGCAGTACTTC
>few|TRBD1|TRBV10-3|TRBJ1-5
CAISESRQGADQPQHF
TGTGCCATCAGTGAGTCGAGGCAGGGGGCCGATCAGCCCCAGCATTTT
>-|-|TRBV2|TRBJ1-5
CASSPWSTVANQPQHF
TGTGCCAGCAGTCCGTGGTCGACAGTCGCTAATCAGCCCCAGCATTTT
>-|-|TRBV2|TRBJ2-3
CASSDRDTQYF
TGTGCCAGCAGTGACCGGGATACGCAGTATTTT
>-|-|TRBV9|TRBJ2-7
CASSVDEGYEQYF
TGTGCCAGCAGCGTAGACGAGGGATACGAGCAGTACTTC
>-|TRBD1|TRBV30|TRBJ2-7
CAWGTAFEQYF
TGTGCCTGGGGGACAGCCTTCGAGCAGTACTTC
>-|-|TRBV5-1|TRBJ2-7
CASSGRGNEQYF
TGCGCCAGCAGCGGCAGGGGAAACGAGCAGTACTTC
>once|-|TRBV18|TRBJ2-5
CASSREETQYF
TGTGCCAGCTCACGGGAGGAGACCCAGTACTTC
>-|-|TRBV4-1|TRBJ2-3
CASSQGSNTDTQYF
TGCGCCAGCAGCCAAGGAAGCAACACAGATACGCAGTATTTT
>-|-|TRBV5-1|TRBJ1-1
CASSLVVGGNTEAFF
TGCGCCAGCAGCTTGGTTGTGGGGGGGAACACTGAAGCTTTCTTT
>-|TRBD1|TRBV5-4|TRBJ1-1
CASSLRTGVIGTEAFF
TGTGCCAGCAGCCTTCGGACAGGGGTGATAGGTACTGAAGCTTTCTTT
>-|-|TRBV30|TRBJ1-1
CAWAHGSGTEAFF
TGTGCCTGGGCGCACGGGTCAGGGACTGAAGCTTTCTTT
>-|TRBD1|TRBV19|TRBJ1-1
CASSPGGTSGFGAFF
TGTGCCAGTAGTCCAGGGGGGACATCGGGTTTTGGAGCTTTCTTT
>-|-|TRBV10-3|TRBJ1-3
CAHLGDSGNTIYF
TGTGCCCACCTCGGGGACTCTGGAAACACCATATATTTT
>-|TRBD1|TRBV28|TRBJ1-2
CASSPPEQGYGYTF
TGTGCCAGCAGTCCCCCGGAACAGGGGTATGGCTACACCTTC
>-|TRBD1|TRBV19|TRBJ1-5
CASSRNWDRVSNQPQHF
TGTGCCAGTAGTCGGAATTGGGACAGGGTGTCCAATCAGCCCCAGCATTTT
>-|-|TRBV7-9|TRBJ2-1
CAKSGESKDEQFF
TGTGCCAAATCGGGGGAGAGTAAGGATGAGCAGTTCTTC